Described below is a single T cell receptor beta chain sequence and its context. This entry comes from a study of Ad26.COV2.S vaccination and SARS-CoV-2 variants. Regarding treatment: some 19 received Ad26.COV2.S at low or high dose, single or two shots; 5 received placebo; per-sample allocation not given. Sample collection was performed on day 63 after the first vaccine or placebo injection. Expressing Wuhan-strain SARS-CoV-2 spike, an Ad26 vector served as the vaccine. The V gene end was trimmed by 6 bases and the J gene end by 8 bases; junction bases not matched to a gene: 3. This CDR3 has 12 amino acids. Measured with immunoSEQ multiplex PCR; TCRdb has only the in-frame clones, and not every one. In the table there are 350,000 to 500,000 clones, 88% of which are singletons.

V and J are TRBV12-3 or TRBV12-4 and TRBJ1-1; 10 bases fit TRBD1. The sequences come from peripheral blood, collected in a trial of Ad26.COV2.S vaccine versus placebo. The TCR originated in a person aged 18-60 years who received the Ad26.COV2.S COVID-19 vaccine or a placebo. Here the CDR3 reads CASRPDRGEAFF. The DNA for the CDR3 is TGTGCCAGCAGGCCGGACAGGGGGGAAGCTTTCTTT.